The 11 T cell receptor beta chains given below trace back to one sample, sequenced in a study of cytomegalovirus exposure and HLA in healthy donors. PCR used 60 Vbeta primers and 13 Jbeta primers. Sequenced by immunoSEQ multiplex PCR; TCRdb stores in-frame clones only, minus some. Among 70,000 to 85,000 clones listed, less than 75% were seen once. The specimen sequenced was PBMCs. The receptors come from a man aged 30 to 45 in good health and CMV-seropositive.

The rearrangement joins TRBV10-3 to TRBJ2-1; 9 bases are a match to TRBD2. The CDR3 extends over 15 amino acids. CDR1 is ENHRY, CDR2 SYGVKD, per germline. V lost 2 bases and J lost 4; bases outside the gene matches: 3. The CDR3 reads CAISELLAGYNEQFF. The CDR3 DNA follows: TGTGCCATCAGTGAGCTCCTAGCGGGGTACAATGAGCAGTTCTTC.

This clone turned up a few times. The V call is TRBV15, the J call TRBJ1-2; weak D call: TRBD1 (6 bases). With 1 base removed from V and 2 bases from J, the gap between germline ends came to 11 bases. CDR3 length: 15 amino acids. Germline CDR1 LNHNV, CDR2 YYDKDF (reference sequence). CDR3 in amino acids: CATSRGDGGNYGYTF. CDR3 sequence (DNA): TGTGCCACCAGCAGAGGGGATGGGGGCAACTATGGCTACACCTTC.

The gene calls are TRBV28 and TRBJ2-7, with TRBD1 matching 8 bases. The J segment lost 4 bases and the V segment lost 6 bases, leaving 11 bases of the junction unmatched. The length of the CDR3 is 15 residues. CDR1 and CDR2 (germline): MDHEN, SYDVKM. The CDR3 DNA reads TGTGCCAGCAGGATGTACCAGGGGGCGGGGTACGAGCAGTACTTC. Amino acid sequence: CASRMYQGAGYEQYF.

The gene calls are TRBV19 and TRBJ2-1; 8 bases align to TRBD2. The germline CDR1 and CDR2 sequences are LNHDA and SQIVND (reference sequence). With 5 bases clipped from V and 1 base from J, the junction kept 1 base outside the gene matches. The CDR3 is 14 amino acids. The CDR3 reads CASSAGGSYNEQFF. The DNA for the CDR3 is TGTGCCAGTAGTGCGGGGGGTTCCTACAATGAGCAGTTCTTC.

This chain connects TRBV4-1 to TRBJ2-1; TRBD2 matches 10 bases. Trimming cost V 4 bases and J 3 bases; bases outside gene matches: 9. The CDR3 runs to 17 residues. Germline V CDR1 and CDR2: MGHRA, YSYEKL. CDR3 in amino acids: CASSPRVERGGYNEQFF. CDR3 nucleotides: TGCGCCAGCAGCCCAAGAGTGGAGCGGGGGGGCTACAATGAGCAGTTCTTC.

The chain uses TRBV7-9 and TRBJ2-1; TRBD2 aligns across 8 bases. The CDR3 runs to 16 residues. Trimming took 5 bases from V and 5 from J; bases not matched to a gene: 11. Germline lookup yields CDR1 SEHNR and CDR2 FQNEAQ (reference sequence). The CDR3 loop reads CASSKISTSVNNEQFF. For the CDR3, the DNA is TGTGCCAGCAGCAAAATTTCGACTAGCGTTAACAATGAGCAGTTCTTC.

This clone was seen a few times. The chain is built from TRBV10-3 and TRBJ1-3, with no clear D. In germline, CDR1 is ENHRY, CDR2 SYGVKD. Trimming cost V 3 bases and J 0 bases, with 6 bases left between them. This CDR3 contains 14 residues. The CDR3 DNA follows: TGTGCCATCAGTGACTATGACTCTGGAAACACCATATATTTT. Translating it yields CAISDYDSGNTIYF.

This chain links TRBV6-5 with TRBJ2-1; 10 nucleotides line up with TRBD1. CDR3 length: 16 amino acids. The trim removed 2 bases at V and 8 bases at J, leaving 9 bases unmatched. Germline V CDR1 and CDR2: MNHEY, SVGAGI. For the CDR3, the DNA is TGTGCCAGCAGTTACCCTGGACAGGGGGGAGAATATGAGCAGTTCTTC. Its translation is CASSYPGQGGEYEQFF.

This clone occurred once. This chain uses TRBV13 with TRBJ2-5; tentative D call: TRBD1 (5 bases). The DNA end favors TRBJ2-7, so the J call may be wrong. The CDR3 has 14 residues. Germline assignment: CDR1 PRHDT and CDR2 FYEKMQ (reference sequence). The CDR3 DNA is TGTGCCAGCAGCTTAGTGTCAGGGTCCGGCGAGCAGTACTTC. Its protein is CASSLVSGSGEQYF.

CDR3 residues: CAWNPGETQYF. As DNA, the CDR3 is TGTGCCTGGAACCCCGGGGAGACCCAGTACTTC. The chain is built from TRBV30 and TRBJ2-5, with D hard to call. The CDR3 is 11 residues long. The V gene lost 4 bases and the J gene lost 5 bases, with 8 bases spanning the gap. Germline assignment: CDR1 GTSNPN and CDR2 SVGIG (reference sequence).

The chain uses TRBV6-5 and TRBJ2-7; maybe TRBD1 (5 bases). The length of the CDR3 is 15 residues. Trimming left V 0 bases short and J 2 bases short, with 11 bases between. Germline V CDR1 and CDR2: MNHEY, SVGAGI. DNA for the CDR3: TGTGCCAGCAGTTACTCTCCGCGACAGACCTACGAGCAGTACTTC. Amino acids: CASSYSPRQTYEQYF.